This T cell receptor (beta chain) stems from a study of control samples from healthy donors and cancer patients. This table comes from immunoSEQ multiplex PCR, and its TCRdb copy is limited to in-frame clones, with some not included. This sample carries about 26,000 clones, about 82% of them seen once, and the ten largest clones take 6.7%. Germline CDR1 and CDR2: SQVTM and ANQGSEA. The CDR3 runs to 13 residues. Trimming shortened V by 4 bases and J by 6 bases, and 16 bases separated the two germline ends. The receptor was isolated from an older woman with head and neck cancer. V is TRBV29-1 and J is TRBJ2-7; the D call may be TRBD1 or TRBD2 (5 bases each). The sequencing sample was made of PBMCs. This CDR3 reads CSVVGSDGGEQYF. The DNA of the CDR3 is TGCAGCGTTGTGGGCTCGGATGGGGGCGAGCAGTACTTC.